The clone carrying this T cell receptor beta chain is termed medium-sized. This entry is derived from a study of T cell changes during pregnancy in multiple sclerosis. Assay used: immunoSEQ multiplex PCR; TCRdb lists only in-frame clones, some missing. The table records about 36,000 clones, about nine tenths of them present only once. CDR1 is MNHEY, CDR2 SMNVEV, per germline (reference sequence). The V end lost 6 bases, the J end lost 7 bases, and 18 bases lay between the germline ends. There are 14 residues in the CDR3. This sample comprised CD4+ T cells from peripheral blood mononuclear cells, obtained in the second trimester of pregnancy. The receptor was isolated from a female donor in good health, enrolled as a control in a pregnancy study. The rearrangement joins TRBV27 to TRBJ1-2, with a possible D match to TRBD1 (6 bases). The CDR3 spells CASREGQGIGGYTF. In DNA form, the CDR3 reads TGTGCCAGCAGAGAGGGGCAGGGGATCGGTGGCTACACCTTC.